Listed below are T cell receptor beta chains from one sample, sequenced in a study of T cell responses to AZD1222 COVID-19 vaccine. Libraries were prepared by immunoSEQ multiplex PCR; TCRdb keeps only in-frame clonotypes and omits some of them. The repertoire holds 96,000 or so clones, with roughly 90% as singletons. Sequencing was performed on peripheral blood, taken on day 0 of AZD1222 vaccination. Every receptor here comes from an adult in good health. CDR3s include the opening cysteine and the closing phenylalanine or tryptophan. The D gene is left open where the match is weak. Not all rows give a size; the values are once, few, many and, for expanded clones, a class.

.	TRBV5-8	TRBJ2-3	.	TGTGCCAGCAGCCCGAAGGACTATGCTAGCACAGATACGCAGTATTTT	CASSPKDYASTDTQYF
.	TRBV7-6	TRBJ2-1	TRBD2	TGTGCCAGCAGCTTAGCGGGGGTAGCGGGAGCAAATGAGCAGTTCTTC	CASSLAGVAGANEQFF
.	TRBV5-1	TRBJ2-3	.	TGCGCCAGCAGCTCGGGACTTTTGGCAGATACGCAGTATTTT	CASSSGLLADTQYF
.	TRBV13	TRBJ1-1	.	TGTGCCAGCAGCACAGTTATGAACACTGAAGCTTTCTTT	CASSTVMNTEAFF
.	TRBV27	TRBJ1-1	.	TGTGCCAGCAGTTTACGGGGTCTTATGAACACTGAAGCTTTCTTT	CASSLRGLMNTEAFF
.	TRBV19	TRBJ2-1	TRBD2	TGTGCCAGTAGTATAGAACTAGCGGGAGTGAGTCTCAATGAGCAGTTCTTC	CASSIELAGVSLNEQFF
.	TRBV10-3	TRBJ2-7	TRBD2	TGTGCCATCAGTGGGACTAGCGGCCCCTACGAGCAGTACTTC	CAISGTSGPYEQYF
.	TRBV5-6	TRBJ2-3	TRBD2	TGTGCCAGCAGCTTGACTAGCGGGAGTGGAGATACGCAGTATTTT	CASSLTSGSGDTQYF
.	TRBV18	TRBJ2-7	TRBD1	TGTGCCAGCTCACCACCCGGGACAGGGGGTTACGAGCAGTACTTC	CASSPPGTGGYEQYF
.	TRBV4-2	TRBJ2-7	TRBD2	TGTGCCAGCAGCCAGACGGGGACTAGCGGGAGCTACGAGCAGTACTTC	CASSQTGTSGSYEQYF
.	TRBV18	TRBJ2-2	.	TGTGCCAGCTCATCCCTATCCGGGACACCAAACACCGGGGAGCTGTTTTTT	CASSSLSGTPNTGELFF
.	TRBV6-5	TRBJ2-7	TRBD1	TGTGCCACCAGAGAGCCCGGGACAGGGAGCGAGCAGTACTTC	CATREPGTGSEQYF
.	TRBV7-2	TRBJ2-7	.	TGTGCCAGCAGCTCGGACAGCCTTATCCGGTACTTC	CASSSDSLIRYF
.	TRBV14	TRBJ1-3	.	.	CASSPSVRDRKNTIYF
.	TRBV6-2/TRBV6-3	TRBJ2-7	TRBD2	TGTGCCAGCAGTTACGAACTAGCGGGCAAGTACGAGCAGTACTTC	CASSYELAGKYEQYF
once	TRBV18	TRBJ2-7	.	TGTGCCAGCTCACCATCCAGGGTTCCCAATTACGAGCAGTACTTC	CASSPSRVPNYEQYF
.	TRBV19	TRBJ1-4	.	TGTGCCAGTAGTACCCTCCGGGGGGCTGAGGAAAAACTGTTTTTT	CASSTLRGAEEKLFF
.	TRBV5-4	TRBJ2-1	.	TGTGCCAGCAGCTTGCCACGTCGGAATGAGCAGTTCTTC	CASSLPRRNEQFF
.	TRBV6-5	TRBJ2-7	TRBD2	TGTGCCAGCAGTCTAAAGCGGGGGAGGTCCCACGAGCAGTACTTC	CASSLKRGRSHEQYF
few	TRBV2	TRBJ2-5	.	TGTGCCAGCAGGGACTCCGGGGGCCAGTACTTC	CASRDSGGQYF
.	TRBV7-2	TRBJ2-5	.	TGTGCCAGCAGGAACGATGAGACCCAGTACTTC	CASRNDETQYF
.	TRBV3-1/TRBV3-2	TRBJ2-1	TRBD2	TGTGCCAGCAGCGTAAGCGGGAGCCCCACCCATGAGCAGTTCTTC	CASSVSGSPTHEQFF
.	TRBV5-1	TRBJ2-3	TRBD2	TGCGCCAGCAGCTTGGCCGGGACTAGCGCTAGCACAGATACGCAGTATTTT	CASSLAGTSASTDTQYF
.	TRBV10-3	TRBJ2-7	.	TGTGCCATCAGTGAGTTGCAGAAGTCTTACGAGCAGTACTTC	CAISELQKSYEQYF
.	TRBV7-2	TRBJ2-1	TRBD2	TGTGCCAGCAGCTTAAGGGGAGCGGGAGGTCCTGGAGATGAGCAGTTCTTC	CASSLRGAGGPGDEQFF
.	TRBV6-6	TRBJ1-1	.	TGTGCCAGCAGTTACGGAACAGTCAACACTGAAGCTTTCTTT	CASSYGTVNTEAFF
.	TRBV7-3	TRBJ2-2	TRBD2	TGTGCCAGCAGTAACCCGGGGGGGTCGGAGCTGTTTTTT	CASSNPGGSELFF
.	TRBV6-5	TRBJ2-5	.	TGTGCCAGCAGAGCAACAGCTACGGGGGCTGAGACCCAGTACTTC	CASRATATGAETQYF
.	TRBV6-6	TRBJ2-7	.	TGTGCCAGTAGAGTGGAACAGCTCAGCTCCTACGAGCAGTACTTC	CASRVEQLSSYEQYF
.	TRBV27	TRBJ1-1	TRBD1	TGTGCCAGCAGTTTAAGTGGGGACAGTTACACTGAAGCTTTCTTT	CASSLSGDSYTEAFF
.	TRBV6-5	TRBJ2-2	TRBD2	TGTGCCAGCAGACGGGAGGGCAACGGGGAGCTGTTTTTT	CASRREGNGELFF
.	TRBV4-3	TRBJ2-6	.	TGCGCCAGCAGCCAAGCCAGGGACTCTGGGGCCAACGTCCTGACTTTC	CASSQARDSGANVLTF
.	TRBV5-5	TRBJ2-7	TRBD2	TGTGCCAGCAGCCTCCCGACTAGCGGGACTAACTACGAGCAGTACTTC	CASSLPTSGTNYEQYF
.	TRBV18	TRBJ2-7	.	TGTGCCAGCTCACCCCAGCGGGCCACCTACGAGCAGTACTTC	CASSPQRATYEQYF
.	TRBV15	TRBJ1-2	TRBD1	TGTGCCACCAGCGCCCTTACCGGGACAGGGGTCGGCTACACCTTC	CATSALTGTGVGYTF
.	TRBV5-5	TRBJ2-7	TRBD2	TGTGCCAGCAGCTCCCAGATAACTAGCGGGGGGTCCTACGAGCAGTACTTC	CASSSQITSGGSYEQYF
.	TRBV9	TRBJ2-3	.	TGTGCCAGCAGCGTCACCGGGGATACGCAGTATTTT	CASSVTGDTQYF
.	TRBV11-2	TRBJ2-7	TRBD1	TGTGCCAGCAGCTTAGGGGACAGGGTCGTCTACGAGCAGTACTTC	CASSLGDRVVYEQYF
.	TRBV6-1	TRBJ1-1	TRBD1	TGTGCCAGCAGTGAAGTCGTCGCAGGGGGAAATGAAGCTTTCTTT	CASSEVVAGGNEAFF
.	TRBV2	TRBJ1-1	TRBD1	TGTGCCAGCCCTGACAGGGTGAACACTGAAGCTTTCTTT	CASPDRVNTEAFF
few	TRBV5-1	TRBJ2-2	TRBD2	TGCGCCAGCAGCCTAGCGGGAGATGGCACCGGGGAGCTGTTTTTT	CASSLAGDGTGELFF
.	TRBV12-3/TRBV12-4	TRBJ2-7	.	TGTGCCAGCACCTTGGAGTCCGAGCAGTACTTC	CASTLESEQYF
.	TRBV19	TRBJ1-1	.	TGTGCCAGTAGTATAGGGGCAGGGGCAGACACTGAAGCTTTCTTT	CASSIGAGADTEAFF
.	TRBV19	TRBJ1-5	.	TGTGCCAGTAGTATGTCCGGGTATAGCAATCAGCCCCAGCATTTT	CASSMSGYSNQPQHF
.	TRBV13	TRBJ1-1	.	TGTGCCAGCAGCTTGCTGAACACTGAAGCTTTCTTT	CASSLLNTEAFF
.	TRBV24-1	TRBJ2-3	.	TGTGCCACCAGTACGGCCACGACCACAGATACGCAGTATTTT	CATSTATTTDTQYF
.	TRBV28	TRBJ1-2	.	TGTGCCAGCAGTTTAGCCACGGACTGGGGAGTCAACTATGGCTACACCTTC	CASSLATDWGVNYGYTF
.	TRBV28	TRBJ2-1	.	TGTGCCACCACTGGGGCGGTCAATGAGCAGTTCTTC	CATTGAVNEQFF
once	TRBV24-1	TRBJ2-5	TRBD1	TGTGCCACCAGTGATAGACAGGGTAGAGAGACCCAGTACTTC	CATSDRQGRETQYF
.	TRBV4-3	TRBJ2-7	.	TGCGCCAGCAGCCATGCTTTGAGTGGTGGCGAGCAGTACTTC	CASSHALSGGEQYF
once	TRBV7-9	TRBJ2-1	.	TGTGCCAGCAGCGATCAGGGGTTTCCCTACAATGAGCAGTTCTTC	CASSDQGFPYNEQFF